Each of the 27 T cell receptor beta chains below was sequenced from the same sample in a study of cytomegalovirus exposure and HLA in healthy donors. Researchers ran the PCR with 60 Vbeta and 13 Jbeta primers. Clones were sequenced by immunoSEQ multiplex PCR, and TCRdb holds only the in-frame ones, with some missing. The sample yields under 150,000 clones, approximately 77% seen once. Sequencing was carried out using PBMCs. The receptors come from a middle-aged woman in good health and CMV-seronegative.

The chain couples TRBV7-2 to TRBJ1-2; TRBD1 matches at 9 bases. The germline V gene has CDR1 SGHTA and CDR2 FQGNSA. J lost 4 bases, V lost 5 bases, and 2 bases had no gene match. The CDR3 totals 13 residues. CDR3 sequence: CASSLGQGYGYTF. CDR3 nucleotide sequence: TGTGCCAGCAGCCTGGGACAGGGCTATGGCTACACCTTC.

As DNA, the CDR3 is TGCGCCAGCAGCTTGGATGGGGAGGCGGTTGAAAAACTGTTTTTT. It translates to CASSLDGEAVEKLFF. The chain has TRBV5-1 and TRBJ1-4, with no clear D. This CDR3 is built from 15 residues. Germline lookup yields CDR1 SGHRS and CDR2 YFSETQ. V lost 0 bases and J lost 7, with 13 bases in between.

Only a few counts were recorded for this clone. The chain employs TRBV6-6 and TRBJ2-3; possibly TRBD2 for D (6 bases). The CDR3 contains 15 residues. Trimming took 5 bases from V and 1 from J, leaving 13 bases between them. Germline values: CDR1 MNHNY, CDR2 SVGAGI (reference sequence). CDR3 in DNA: TGTGCCAGCAGTAACCTAGCGCTCGGCACAGATACGCAGTATTTT. Its protein product is CASSNLALGTDTQYF.

The J gene is TRBJ1-1, the V gene TRBV7-2; the D is unclear. Trimming removed 2 bases from V and 7 bases from J, with 14 bases in between. Germline V gene sequence: CDR1 SGHTA, CDR2 FQGNSA. The CDR3 runs to 14 residues. CDR3 protein: CASSLSGGVGEAFF. The CDR3 DNA is TGTGCCAGCAGCTTAAGCGGTGGGGTAGGTGAAGCTTTCTTT.

V gene TRBV29-1 combines with J gene TRBJ1-2; 7 bases match TRBD1. Trimming at V came to 4 bases and at J to 1 base, leaving 6 bases not matched to a gene. In germline, CDR1 is SQVTM, CDR2 ANQGSEA. The CDR3 covers 14 residues. The CDR3 DNA reads TGCAGCGTTGCAAGTAGACAGGGTAACTATGGCTACACCTTC. Its protein is CSVASRQGNYGYTF.

As DNA, the CDR3 is TGCAGCGTTGAAGGTGGCACAGGGGGTTGGGAGACCCAGTACTTC. It specifies CSVEGGTGGWETQYF. V usage is TRBV29-1 and J usage is TRBJ2-5; TRBD1 matches at 8 bases. The trim removed 1 base at V and 5 bases at J, leaving 9 bases unmatched. CDR3 length: 15 amino acids. CDR1 and CDR2 from the germline V gene are SQVTM and ANQGSEA.

The CDR3 reads CASTPGAGWNQPQHF. CDR3 in DNA: TGTGCCAGCACTCCAGGGGCAGGGTGGAATCAGCCCCAGCATTTT. The chain has TRBV6-1 and TRBJ1-5; D is perhaps TRBD1 (6 bases). This CDR3 contains 15 residues. The V end was cut by 7 bases, the J end by 4 bases, with 17 bases between. The germline V gene has CDR1 MNHNS and CDR2 SASEGT.

This chain uses TRBV10-3 with TRBJ2-1; possibly TRBD1 for D (6 bases). CDR1 is ENHRY, CDR2 SYGVKD, per germline. This CDR3 has 14 amino acids. The ends were cut back, 3 bases at V and 6 bases at J, with 12 bases in the middle. The CDR3 loop is CAISDRGVGNEQFF. The CDR3 nucleotides read TGTGCCATCAGTGACAGGGGTGTCGGCAATGAGCAGTTCTTC.

Comments on this clone: The same CDR3 is also encoded by other DNA sequences in this sample. This sequence joins TRBV29-1 and TRBJ2-7; 10 bases match TRBD2. In germline, CDR1 is SQVTM, CDR2 ANQGSEA. The CDR3 length is 15 residues. V gave up 2 bases and J gave up 0 bases; unmatched junction bases: 4. CDR3 amino acids: CSVESSGGSSYEQYF. CDR3 nucleotide sequence: TGCAGCGTTGAATCTAGCGGGGGAAGCTCCTACGAGCAGTACTTC.

The CDR3 DNA is TGCGCCAGCAACCAGGGGGAGGTAGGCTATGGCTACACCTTC. Its protein is CASNQGEVGYGYTF. The J gene is TRBJ1-2, the V gene TRBV4-1, with 7 bases that match TRBD1. The CDR3 length is 14 residues. V trimming: 7 bases; J trimming: 4 bases; junction bases outside the gene matches: 9. Germline lookup yields CDR1 MGHRA and CDR2 YSYEKL.

The chain uses TRBV2 and TRBJ2-5; TRBD1 matches at 8 bases. The CDR3 is made up of 13 amino acids. Germline CDR1 SNHLY, CDR2 FYNNEI. Trimming at V came to 8 bases and at J to 4 bases, leaving 6 bases not matched to a gene. The CDR3 reads CASYQGAGETQYF. The DNA for the CDR3 is TGTGCCAGCTATCAGGGGGCAGGAGAGACCCAGTACTTC.

The genes are TRBV30 and TRBJ2-1; D gene ambiguous. V was shortened by 0 bases and J by 7 bases, with 7 bases between the two germline ends. Per germline, CDR1 GTSNPN and CDR2 SVGIG (reference sequence). The CDR3 consists of 12 residues. The CDR3 region has the DNA TGTGCCTGGAGTGTTTTACTGAATGAGCAGTTCTTC. It translates to CAWSVLLNEQFF.

This chain joins TRBV5-6 and TRBJ2-1; 7 positions agree with TRBD2. Germline CDR1 and CDR2: SGHDT and YYEEEE. Trimming removed 3 bases from V and 4 bases from J; junction bases left unmatched: 13. The CDR3 is made up of 17 amino acids. CDR3 loop: CASSWPPRTRGYNEQFF. The DNA of the CDR3 is TGTGCCAGCAGCTGGCCCCCCCGGACTAGGGGATACAATGAGCAGTTCTTC.

This chain connects TRBV5-4 to TRBJ2-5; a possible D gene is TRBD2 (5 bases). There are 14 residues in the CDR3. Germline-derived CDR1 and CDR2 are SGHNT and YYREEE (reference sequence). Trimming took 0 bases from V and 5 from J, leaving 11 bases between them. CDR3 sequence (DNA): TGTGCCAGCAGCTTGGGGGGAGTCTACGAGACCCAGTACTTC. Protein: CASSLGGVYETQYF.

The V and J genes are TRBV7-9 and TRBJ2-5, with D perhaps TRBD1 (6 bases). V lost 5 bases and J 1 base, leaving 11 bases between the germline ends. CDR1 SEHNR and CDR2 FQNEAQ come from the germline V gene (reference sequence). The CDR3 is 14 amino acids. CDR3 loop: CASSVWTVQETQYF. The CDR3 nucleotides read TGTGCCAGCAGCGTATGGACAGTCCAAGAGACCCAGTACTTC.

This clone has just a few counts. V and J are TRBV7-9 and TRBJ2-7, with D maybe TRBD1 (6 bases). Trimming cost V 3 bases and J 6 bases, with 18 bases left between them. The CDR3 sequence is 15 residues long. Germline CDR1 SEHNR, CDR2 FQNEAQ (reference sequence). The CDR3 DNA reads TGTGCCAGCAGCTTTGACGGGGACGGACAGCGCGAGCAGTACTTC. It is translated as CASSFDGDGQREQYF.

The CDR3 nucleotides are TGTGCCAGCAGTGACTGGACAGGGTCCTACGAGCAGTACTTC. It specifies CASSDWTGSYEQYF. This chain connects TRBV6-1 to TRBJ2-7; 8 nucleotides align to TRBD1. This CDR3 contains 14 residues. Trimming at V came to 3 bases and at J to 1 base, leaving 2 bases not matched to a gene. The germline CDR1 and CDR2 sequences are MNHNS and SASEGT.

The chain is built from TRBV9 and TRBJ2-4; D is unclear. The V end lost 3 bases, the J end lost 1 base, and 14 bases lay between the germline ends. Germline V gene data show CDR1 as SGDLS and CDR2 as YYNGEE. CDR3 length equals 16 residues. The CDR3 loop reads CASSAGSQLAKNIQYF. Here the CDR3 DNA reads TGTGCCAGCAGCGCCGGGTCGCAACTGGCCAAAAACATTCAGTACTTC. The whole variable domain, remainder taken from reference TRBV9 and TRBJ2-4, is DSGVTQTPKHLITATGQRVTLRCSPRSGDLSVYWYQQSLDQGLQFLIQYYNGEERAKGNILERFSAQQFPDLHSELNLSSLELGDSALYFCASSAGSQLAKNIQYFGAGTRLSVL.

The CDR3 nucleotides read TGCGCCAGCAGCCGCGGGACTAGCGGGGGAGAGACCCAGTACTTC. This translates into CASSRGTSGGETQYF. The chain combines TRBV5-1 with TRBJ2-5, with TRBD2 matching 14 bases. V shed 4 bases, J shed 4 bases, and the junction held 3 bases outside the gene matches. The CDR3 loop spans 15 amino acids. Germline CDR1 is SGHRS and CDR2 is YFSETQ.

V is TRBV6-6 and J is TRBJ1-2; TRBD1 might be the D (6 bases). The V gene's germline CDR1 is MNHNY and CDR2 SVGAGI (reference sequence). Trimming pared 0 bases from V and 8 bases from J, leaving 13 bases between. There are 14 residues in the CDR3. The CDR3 region has the DNA TGTGCCAGCAGTTACTCCCAGGGGATAGAGGGCTACACCTTC. This encodes CASSYSQGIEGYTF.

The rearrangement uses TRBV5-8 and TRBJ2-7, with D possibly being TRBD2 (5 bases). Trimming took off 2 bases at V and 6 bases at J, with 9 bases between the two ends. Germline V gene data show CDR1 as SGHTS and CDR2 as YDEGEE. This CDR3 comprises 12 residues. CDR3 sequence reads: CASSFAAGEQYF. CDR3 DNA: TGTGCCAGCAGCTTTGCGGCGGGCGAGCAGTACTTC.

This clone was detected only once. The rearrangement uses TRBV27 and TRBJ2-3; tentatively, D is TRBD2 (6 bases). CDR1 and CDR2 from the germline V gene are MNHEY and SMNVEV (reference sequence). The germline V and J ends were trimmed by 3 bases and 11 bases, with 18 bases remaining between them. The CDR3 spans 14 residues. DNA of the CDR3: TGTGCCAGCAGTTTGCTCCTCGGGCGGGAAAGGCAGTATTTT. Translating gives CASSLLLGRERQYF.

This clone was recorded only once. V is TRBV6-5 and J is TRBJ2-7; D possibly corresponds to TRBD1 (6 bases). V was shortened by 6 bases and J by 2 bases, with 11 bases between the two germline ends. The CDR3 is made up of 13 amino acids. CDR1 is MNHEY and CDR2 is SVGAGI in the germline V gene. CDR3 coding DNA: TGTGCCAGCAGCCGGGACATAACCTACGAGCAGTACTTC. Translated, it gives CASSRDITYEQYF.

The chain carries TRBV19 and TRBJ1-1; 11 nucleotides match TRBD1. This CDR3 is built from 16 residues. Germline V gives CDR1 LNHDA, CDR2 SQIVND (reference sequence). V shed 5 bases, J shed 5 bases, and the junction held 10 bases outside the gene matches. CDR3 in amino acids: CASSPPGTGGRTEAFF. CDR3 coding DNA: TGTGCCAGTAGTCCCCCAGGGACAGGGGGAAGGACTGAAGCTTTCTTT.

The genes are TRBV4-1 and TRBJ2-4, with 9 bases matching TRBD1. The CDR3 is 15 residues long. V was pared by 5 bases and J by 15 bases, with 17 bases of the junction left unmatched. The germline V gene has CDR1 MGHRA and CDR2 YSYEKL. This CDR3 is CASSSIGYGQGIRYF. The CDR3 DNA follows: TGCGCCAGCAGCTCAATTGGCTACGGACAGGGGATTAGGTACTTC.

The V and J genes are TRBV5-1 and TRBJ1-3; the match to TRBD1 covers 7 bases. This CDR3 region has 18 residues. Germline assignment: CDR1 SGHRS and CDR2 YFSETQ. The V and J ends lost 3 bases and 1 base, in that order; junction bases with no gene match: 13. CDR3 DNA sequence: TGCGCCAGCAGCTGGGGGGACAGATCCCTTCCTTCTGGAAACACCATATATTTT. Encoded protein: CASSWGDRSLPSGNTIYF.

This sequence joins TRBV7-9 and TRBJ1-1, with D perhaps matching TRBD1 (6 bases). Trimming stripped 3 bases from V and 5 bases from J, with 10 bases between. This CDR3 contains 13 residues. CDR1 is SEHNR and CDR2 is FQNEAQ in the germline V gene (reference sequence). The chain's CDR3 is CASSFGGATEAFF. CDR3 in DNA: TGTGCCAGCAGCTTTGGGGGGGCGACTGAAGCTTTCTTT. The full variable domain, completed using reference TRBV7-9 and TRBJ1-1, is DTGVSQNPRHKITKRGQNVTFRCDPISEHNRLYWYRQTLGQGPEFLTYFQNEAQLEKSRLLSDRFSAERPKGSFSTLEIQRTEQGDSAMYLCASSFGGATEAFFGQGTRLTVV.